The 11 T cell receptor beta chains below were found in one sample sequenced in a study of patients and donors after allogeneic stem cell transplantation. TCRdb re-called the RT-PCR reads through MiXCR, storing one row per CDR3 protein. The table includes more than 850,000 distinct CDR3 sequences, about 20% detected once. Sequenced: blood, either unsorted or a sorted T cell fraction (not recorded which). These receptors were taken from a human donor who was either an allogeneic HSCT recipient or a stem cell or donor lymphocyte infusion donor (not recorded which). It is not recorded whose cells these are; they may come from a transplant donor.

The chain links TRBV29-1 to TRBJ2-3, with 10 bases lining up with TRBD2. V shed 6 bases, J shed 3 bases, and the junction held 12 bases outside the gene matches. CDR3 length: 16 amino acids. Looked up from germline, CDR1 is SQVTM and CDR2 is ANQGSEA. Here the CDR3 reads CSVATHSSGSTDTQYF. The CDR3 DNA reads TGCAGCGTCGCAACACACTCTAGCGGGAGTACAGATACGCAGTATTTT.

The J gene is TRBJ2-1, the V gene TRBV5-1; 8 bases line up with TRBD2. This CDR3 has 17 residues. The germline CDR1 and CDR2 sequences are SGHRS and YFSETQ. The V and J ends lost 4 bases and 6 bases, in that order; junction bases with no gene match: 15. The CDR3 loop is CASSTGTSGGQINEQFF. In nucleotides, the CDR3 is TGCGCCAGCAGCACTGGAACTAGCGGAGGCCAAATCAATGAGCAGTTCTTC.

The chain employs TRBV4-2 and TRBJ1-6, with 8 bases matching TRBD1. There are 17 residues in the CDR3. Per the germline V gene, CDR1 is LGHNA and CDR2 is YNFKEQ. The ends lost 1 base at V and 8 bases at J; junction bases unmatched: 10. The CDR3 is CASSQAGTRGRDSPLHF. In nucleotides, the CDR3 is TGTGCCAGCAGCCAAGCGGGTACCAGGGGGCGTGATTCACCCCTCCACTTT.

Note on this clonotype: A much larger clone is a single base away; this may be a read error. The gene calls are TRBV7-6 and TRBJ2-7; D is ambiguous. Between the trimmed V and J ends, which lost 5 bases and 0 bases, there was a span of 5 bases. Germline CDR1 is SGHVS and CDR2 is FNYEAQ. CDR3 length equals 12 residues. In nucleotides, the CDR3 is TGTGCCAGCAGCACCCACTCCTACGAGCAGTACTTC. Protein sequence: CASSTHSYEQYF. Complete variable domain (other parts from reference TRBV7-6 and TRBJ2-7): GAGVSQSPRYKVTKRGQDVALRCDPISGHVSLYWYRQALGQGPEFLTYFNYEAQQDKSGLPNDRFSAERPEGSISTLTIQRTEQRDSAMYRCASSTHSYEQYFGPGTRLTVT.

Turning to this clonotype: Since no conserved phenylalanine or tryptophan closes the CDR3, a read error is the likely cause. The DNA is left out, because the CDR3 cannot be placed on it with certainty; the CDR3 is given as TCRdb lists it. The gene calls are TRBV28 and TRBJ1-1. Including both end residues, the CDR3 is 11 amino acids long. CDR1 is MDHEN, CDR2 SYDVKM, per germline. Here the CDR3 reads CASSLKVAREV.

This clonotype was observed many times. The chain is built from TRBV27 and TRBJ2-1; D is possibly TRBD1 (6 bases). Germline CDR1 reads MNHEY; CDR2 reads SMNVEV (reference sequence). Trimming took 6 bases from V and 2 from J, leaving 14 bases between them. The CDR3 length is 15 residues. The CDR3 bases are TGTGCCAGCAGCTTCGACGGGACACCCTACAATGAGCAGTTCTTC. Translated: CASSFDGTPYNEQFF.

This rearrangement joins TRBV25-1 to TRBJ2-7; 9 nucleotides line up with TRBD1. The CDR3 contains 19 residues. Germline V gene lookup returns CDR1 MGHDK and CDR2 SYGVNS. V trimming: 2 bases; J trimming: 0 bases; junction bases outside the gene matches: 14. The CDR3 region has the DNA TGTGCCAGCAGTGAAAATAAGGGACAGGGTTTAATTAGCTCCTACGAGCAGTACTTC. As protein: CASSENKGQGLISSYEQYF.

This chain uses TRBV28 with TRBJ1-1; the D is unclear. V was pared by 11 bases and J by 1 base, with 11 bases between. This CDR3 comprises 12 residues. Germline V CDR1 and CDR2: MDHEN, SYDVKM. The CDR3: CAGSSWNTEAFF. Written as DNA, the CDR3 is TGTGCCGGATCAAGTTGGAACACTGAAGCTTTCTTT.

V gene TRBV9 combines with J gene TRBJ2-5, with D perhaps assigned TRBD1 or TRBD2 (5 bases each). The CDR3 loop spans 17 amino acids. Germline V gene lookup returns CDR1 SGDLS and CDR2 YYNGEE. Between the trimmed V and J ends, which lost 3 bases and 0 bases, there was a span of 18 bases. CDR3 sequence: CASSARDAWGYQETQYF. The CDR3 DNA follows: TGTGCCAGCAGCGCTCGGGACGCCTGGGGGTACCAAGAGACCCAGTACTTC.

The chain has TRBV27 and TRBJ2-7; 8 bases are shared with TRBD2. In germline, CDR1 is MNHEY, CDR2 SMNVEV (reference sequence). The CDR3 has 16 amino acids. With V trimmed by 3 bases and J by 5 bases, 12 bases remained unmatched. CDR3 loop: CASSLGRGTRSHEQYF. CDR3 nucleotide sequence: TGTGCCAGCAGTTTGGGGCGGGGGACTAGATCCCACGAGCAGTACTTC.

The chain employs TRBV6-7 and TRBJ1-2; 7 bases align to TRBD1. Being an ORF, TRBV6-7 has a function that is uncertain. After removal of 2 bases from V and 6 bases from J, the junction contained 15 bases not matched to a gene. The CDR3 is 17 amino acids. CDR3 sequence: CASSYRGVRGIRDGYTF. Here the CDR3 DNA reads TGTGCCAGCAGTTACCGGGGCGTCAGGGGGATTAGAGATGGCTACACCTTC.